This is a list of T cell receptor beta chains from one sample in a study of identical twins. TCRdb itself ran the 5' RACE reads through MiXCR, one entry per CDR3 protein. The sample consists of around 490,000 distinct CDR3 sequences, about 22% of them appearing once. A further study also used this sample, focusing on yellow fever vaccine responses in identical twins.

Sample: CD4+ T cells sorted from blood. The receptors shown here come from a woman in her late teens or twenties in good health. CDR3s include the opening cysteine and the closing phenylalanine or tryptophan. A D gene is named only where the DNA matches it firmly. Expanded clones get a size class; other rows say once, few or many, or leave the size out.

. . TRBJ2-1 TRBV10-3 TGTGCCATTACCGGGACGTCGACCTACAATGAGCAGTTCTTC CAITGTSTYNEQFF
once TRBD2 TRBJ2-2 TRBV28 TGTGCCAGCAGTCACCCGGCCGGACTAGCGGGCTACACCGGGGAGCTGTTTTTT CASSHPAGLAGYTGELFF
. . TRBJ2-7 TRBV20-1 TGCAGTGCTCCCAAGGGGGGGCTTGACTACGAGCAGTACTTC CSAPKGGLDYEQYF
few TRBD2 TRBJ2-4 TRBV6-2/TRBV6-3 TGTGCCAGCAGTACCTCCGGATCCGGGACTAGCGGGAGGATTGTCAAAAACATTCAGTACTTC CASSTSGSGTSGRIVKNIQYF
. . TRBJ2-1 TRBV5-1 TGCGCCAGCAATAAGGGAAGGGGCTCCTACAATGAGCAGTTCTTC CASNKGRGSYNEQFF
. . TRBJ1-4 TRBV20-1 TGCAGTGCTATGACGATTGCTAATGAAAAACTGTTTTTT CSAMTIANEKLFF
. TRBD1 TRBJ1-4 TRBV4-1 TGCGCCAGCAGTTTGTTTTCGGGACAGGGGGCGGGGGAAAAACTGTTTTTT CASSLFSGQGAGEKLFF
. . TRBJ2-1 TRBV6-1 TGTGCCAGCAGTGAAGGACACTACTATAGCTCCTACAATGAGCAGTTCTTC CASSEGHYYSSYNEQFF
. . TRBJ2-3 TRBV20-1 TGCAGTGCTAGGGAGGCAGGGTACGGCACAGATACGCAGTATTTT CSAREAGYGTDTQYF
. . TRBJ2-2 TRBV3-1 TGTGCCAGCAGCCCGACGAGTAGGAACACCGGGGAGCTGTTTTTT CASSPTSRNTGELFF
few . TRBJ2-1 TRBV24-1 TGTGCCACCAGTGACCGAGAGGACAGCTACAATGAGCAGTTCTTC CATSDREDSYNEQFF
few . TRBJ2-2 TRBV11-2 TGTGCCAGCAGCTTGCAACGGACGAACACCGGGGAGCTGTTTTTT CASSLQRTNTGELFF
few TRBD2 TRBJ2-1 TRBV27 TGTGCCAGCAGCCCCCTATCTAGCGGGGGTTATGAGCAGTTCTTC CASSPLSSGGYEQFF